A selection of T cell receptor beta chains follows, all from one sample in a study of glioma-infiltrating T cells. TCRdb fed the multiplex PCR reads into MiXCR, producing one record per CDR3 protein. The sample consists of around 390,000 distinct CDR3 sequences, approximately 42% of them appearing once. The sequenced sample was glioma tissue, nonneoplastic brain tissue, or PBMCs (not recorded which). These receptors originate from a human donor with low-grade glioma or glioblastoma, undergoing nonglioma brain surgery, or in good health (not recorded which). Each CDR3 is given with its conserved first and last residue. The D gene is left open where the match is weak. Only some rows state a clone size, as once, few, many or a class for expanded clones.

NA	TRBV29-1	few	TRBJ2-1	TGCAGCGTTGAAGCGGCGGAAGCGGCCTCCTACAATGAGCAGTTCTTC	CSVEAAEAASYNEQFF
TRBD2	TRBV20-1	once	TRBJ2-7	TGCAGTGCCCGAACAGGACTAGCGGGAGTCTACGAGCAGTACTTC	CSARTGLAGVYEQYF
NA	TRBV20-1	NA	TRBJ2-7	TGCAGCCCCGCCTCCTACGAGCGGTACTTC	CSPASYERYF
NA	TRBV28	many	TRBJ2-1	TGTGCCAGCAGTTTCGGTCGGGATGAGCAGTTCTTC	CASSFGRDEQFF
NA	TRBV7-9	NA	TRBJ1-2	TGTGCCAGCAGCGCGTCTAATGGCTACACCTTC	CASSASNGYTF
NA	TRBV27	few	TRBJ2-3	TGTGCCAGCAGCCCGGTAGGGGGAGGAGGCACAGATACGCAGTATTTT	CASSPVGGGGTDTQYF
TRBD1	TRBV20-1	NA	TRBJ2-7	TGCAGTGCTTCGACAGGGAGCTCCTACGAGCAGTACTTC	CSASTGSSYEQYF
TRBD2	TRBV27	many	TRBJ2-3	TGTGCCAGCAGTTTTCTCCAGACCGGGACTAGCGGCACAGATACGCAGTATTTT	CASSFLQTGTSGTDTQYF
NA	TRBV7-8	few	TRBJ2-2	TGTGCCAGCAGCTTAGAAGGGGCCGGGGAGCTGTTTTTT	CASSLEGAGELFF
TRBD2	TRBV6-5	NA	TRBJ2-5	TGTGCCAGAAGTTACGAAGGGACTACCGTCGGGGGGACCCAGTACTTC	CARSYEGTTVGGTQYF
TRBD1	TRBV6-6	NA	TRBJ2-7	TGTGCCAGCAGTTATCAGGGGGCGACCGAGCAGTACTTC	CASSYQGATEQYF
NA	TRBV3-1	NA	TRBJ2-3	TGTGCCAGCAGCCAAGATTGGCGCGGCACAGATACGCAGTATTTT	CASSQDWRGTDTQYF
NA	TRBV28	NA	TRBJ2-1	TGTGCCAGCAGTTTAGGGGTAGGCAGGAGTACCTACAATGAGCAGTTCTTC	CASSLGVGRSTYNEQFF
TRBD1	TRBV5-1	few	TRBJ2-3	TGCGCCAGCAGCAGACAGGGGGCCGGCACAGATACGCAGTATTTT	CASSRQGAGTDTQYF
NA	TRBV5-1	NA	TRBJ1-1	TGCGCCAGCAAACAGGGAATGAACACTGAAGCTTTCTTT	CASKQGMNTEAFF
NA	TRBV28	few	TRBJ1-5	TGTGCCAGCAGTTTAATAGGTCCTACCACTCTGCCCCAGCATTTT	CASSLIGPTTLPQHF
NA	TRBV14	NA	TRBJ2-1	TGTGCCAGCAGCCAAGATTGGCGGCGGCAGTTCTTC	CASSQDWRRQFF
TRBD1	TRBV12-3/TRBV12-4	NA	TRBJ1-1	TGTGCCAGCAGGCATGGACAGGGGCTCATGAACACTGAAGCTTTCTTT	CASRHGQGLMNTEAFF
NA	TRBV12-3/TRBV12-4	once	TRBJ1-2	TGTGCCAGCGCTGAGGGCTACTATGGCTACACCTTC	CASAEGYYGYTF
NA	TRBV5-4	NA	TRBJ2-1	TGTGCCAGCAGTCGCCGCCTCCTGACTAGCTACAATGAGCAGTTCTTC	CASSRRLLTSYNEQFF
TRBD2	TRBV28	NA	TRBJ2-2	TGTGCCAGCAGTTTAGTCTGGACTAGCGGGAGGGCCCTCACCGGGGAGCTGTTTTTT	CASSLVWTSGRALTGELFF
NA	TRBV6-1	NA	TRBJ2-7	TGTGCCAGCAGCGACCGGGACGACGACTACGAGCAGTACTTC	CASSDRDDDYEQYF
NA	TRBV20-1	once	TRBJ2-1	TGCAGTGCTCCGGGAGAGGGGTCTAGTGAGCAGTTCTTC	CSAPGEGSSEQFF
TRBD2	TRBV10-3	NA	TRBJ2-1	TGTGCCATCGGTGGGACTAGCGGGGGAGTGGGGGATGAGCAGTTCTTC	CAIGGTSGGVGDEQFF
NA	TRBV7-8	many	TRBJ2-3	TGTGCCAGCAGCCTGATCGGGAGAACAGATACGCAGTATTTT	CASSLIGRTDTQYF
NA	TRBV29-1	NA	TRBJ1-2	TGCAGCGTTGATCCCCCGGGCTATGGCTACACCTTC	CSVDPPGYGYTF
NA	TRBV3-1	NA	TRBJ1-1	TGTGCCGGCAGTCATACAAAGGGGTTTGCTTTCTTT	CAGSHTKGFAFF
NA	TRBV28	many	TRBJ1-2	TGTGCCAGCAGTTCGGCCAGTAAGGCCAACTATGGCTACACCTTC	CASSSASKANYGYTF
TRBD1	TRBV20-1	NA	TRBJ1-3	TGCAGTGCCGAAAACAGGGGGTCAGGAAACACCATATATTTT	CSAENRGSGNTIYF
NA	TRBV20-1	NA	TRBJ1-5	TGCAGTGCTAAAGCCCCCACTAGCAATCAGCTCCAGCATTTT	CSAKAPTSNQLQHF
TRBD2	TRBV2	few	TRBJ2-1	TGTGCCAGCAGTAGGGGACTAGCGGGAGCGCCGGATGAGCAGTTCTTC	CASSRGLAGAPDEQFF
TRBD1	TRBV20-1	NA	TRBJ2-3	TGCAGTGCTAGACCACAGGGGGTCCTCGATACGCAGTATTTT	CSARPQGVLDTQYF
TRBD2	TRBV20-1	NA	TRBJ2-1	TGCAGTGCTAGAGATCGGACTAGCGGTTTATACAATGAGCAGTTCTTC	CSARDRTSGLYNEQFF
NA	TRBV5-4	few	TRBJ2-1	TGTGCCAGCAGCTCCGAGAACTACAATGAGCAGTTCTTC	CASSSENYNEQFF
NA	TRBV20-1	few	TRBJ2-7	TGCAGTGCTAAACGGGACAATTCCTACGAGCAGTACTTC	CSAKRDNSYEQYF
TRBD1	TRBV6-1	many	TRBJ2-7	TGTGCCAGCAGTCCCCGGGACAGGAATCCCGAGCAGTACTTC	CASSPRDRNPEQYF
NA	TRBV28	NA	TRBJ1-2	TGTGCCAGCAGTTTGGGGCGCGACATTGGTGGCTACACCTTC	CASSLGRDIGGYTF
NA	TRBV5-1	NA	TRBJ1-3	TGCGCCAGCAGCTTGGTAGCGGACTCTGGAAACACCATATATTTT	CASSLVADSGNTIYF
NA	TRBV27	NA	TRBJ1-5	TGTGCCGGCAGCCTGACAGGCTATCAGCCCCAGCATTTT	CAGSLTGYQPQHF
NA	TRBV6-4	few	TRBJ2-2	TGTGCCAGCAGTGACGTTGGCACCGGGGAGCTGTTTTTT	CASSDVGTGELFF